The 5 T cell receptor beta chains below all came from one sample that was sequenced in a study of blood T cell repertoires in COVID-19. Only in-frame clones appear in the TCRdb table, and some are missing; sequencing was by immunoSEQ multiplex PCR. Here the sample spans about 41,000 clones, 87% being singletons. The sequenced sample was peripheral blood. These receptors came from a man aged 60-69 years with acute or convalescent COVID-19.

The J gene is TRBJ1-1, the V gene TRBV19; 9 bases map to TRBD1. Trimming took 4 bases from V and 10 from J; bases not matched to a gene: 7. The CDR3 has 13 residues. The germline V gene encodes CDR1 LNHDA and CDR2 SQIVND (reference sequence). Here the CDR3 DNA reads TGTGCCAGTAGTACTACGGACAGGGGATCAGCTTTCTTT. Translated: CASSTTDRGSAFF.

The chain combines TRBV6-2 or TRBV6-3 with TRBJ1-5; 9 bases agree with TRBD1. CDR1 MNHEY and CDR2 SVGEGT come from the germline V gene. The CDR3 length is 20 residues. Trimming took 5 bases from V and 2 from J; bases not matched to a gene: 19. CDR3 amino acids: CASSHAVGGQGITGNQPQHF. DNA of the CDR3: TGTGCCAGCAGTCATGCGGTTGGGGGACAGGGAATAACTGGCAATCAGCCCCAGCATTTT.

The V call is TRBV25-1, the J call TRBJ1-2; D remains ambiguous. Germline CDR1 reads MGHDK; CDR2 reads SYGVNS. The CDR3 is 11 amino acids. Trimming cost V 4 bases and J 7 bases, with 7 bases left between them. The CDR3: CASSGPFGYTF. In DNA form, the CDR3 reads TGTGCCAGCAGTGGTCCCTTTGGCTACACCTTC.

CDR3 loop: CASSQGTGTYEQYF. The CDR3 DNA is TGCGCCAGCAGCCAAGGAACAGGGACCTACGAGCAGTACTTC. The chain recombines TRBV4-1 with TRBJ2-7, with a weak D call TRBD1 (6 bases). This CDR3 comprises 14 residues. V dropped 1 base and J dropped 2 bases, with 9 bases sitting between them. Per germline, CDR1 MGHRA and CDR2 YSYEKL.

This chain uses TRBV5-8 with TRBJ1-2; 9 bases fit TRBD1. Germline lookup yields CDR1 SGHTS and CDR2 YDEGEE. V dropped 3 bases and J dropped 7; count of bases not matched to a gene: 7. The CDR3 loop spans 14 amino acids. The CDR3 loop reads CASSYTGTGTGYTF. CDR3 sequence (DNA): TGTGCCAGCAGCTATACCGGGACAGGGACTGGCTACACCTTC.